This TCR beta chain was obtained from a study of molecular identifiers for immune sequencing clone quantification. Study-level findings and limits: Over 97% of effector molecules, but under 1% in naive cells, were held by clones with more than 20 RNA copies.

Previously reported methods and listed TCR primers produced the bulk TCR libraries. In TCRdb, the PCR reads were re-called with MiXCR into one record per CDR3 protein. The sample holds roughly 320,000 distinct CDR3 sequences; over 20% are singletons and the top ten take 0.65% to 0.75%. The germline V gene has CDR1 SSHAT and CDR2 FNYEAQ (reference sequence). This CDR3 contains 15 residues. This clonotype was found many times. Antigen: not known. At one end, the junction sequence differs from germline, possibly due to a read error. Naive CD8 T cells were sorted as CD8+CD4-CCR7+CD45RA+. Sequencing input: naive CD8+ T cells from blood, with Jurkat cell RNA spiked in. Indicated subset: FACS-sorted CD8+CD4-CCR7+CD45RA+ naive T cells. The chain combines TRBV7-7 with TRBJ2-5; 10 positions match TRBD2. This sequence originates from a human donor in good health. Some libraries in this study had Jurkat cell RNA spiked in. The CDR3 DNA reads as TGTGCTAGCAGCTCTCTAGCGGGAGCCCAAGAGACCCAGTACTTC. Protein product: CASSSLAGAQETQYF. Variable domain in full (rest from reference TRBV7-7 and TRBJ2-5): GAGVSQSPRYKVTKRGQDVTLRCDPISSHATLYWYQQALGQGPEFLTYFNYEAQPDKSGLPSDRFSAERPEGSISTLTIQRTEQRDSAMYRCASSSLAGAQETQYFGPGTRLLVL.